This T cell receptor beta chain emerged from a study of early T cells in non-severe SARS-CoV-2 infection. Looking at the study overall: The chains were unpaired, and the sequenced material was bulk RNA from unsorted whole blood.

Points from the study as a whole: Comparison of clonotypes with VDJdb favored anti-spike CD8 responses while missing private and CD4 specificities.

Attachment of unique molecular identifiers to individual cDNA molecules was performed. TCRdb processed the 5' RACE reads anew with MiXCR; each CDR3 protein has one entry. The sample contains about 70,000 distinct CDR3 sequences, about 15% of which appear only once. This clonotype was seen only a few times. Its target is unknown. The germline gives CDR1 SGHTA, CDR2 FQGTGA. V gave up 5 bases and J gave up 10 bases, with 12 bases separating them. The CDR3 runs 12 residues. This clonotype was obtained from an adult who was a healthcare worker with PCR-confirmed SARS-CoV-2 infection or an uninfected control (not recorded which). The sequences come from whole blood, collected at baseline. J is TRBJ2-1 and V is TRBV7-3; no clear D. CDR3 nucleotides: TGTGCCAGCAGCCCTTCCCACGGGGAGCAGTTCTTC. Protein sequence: CASSPSHGEQFF.